This T cell receptor (beta chain) was sequenced during a study of blood T cell repertoires in COVID-19 (dated by TCRdb to 2019 to 2021). For the wider study: The collaborator samples originated in the United States, Italy and Spain and spanned the acute and convalescent phases of COVID-19. The material from the prospective study consisted of cDNA or gDNA derived from T cells, B-cell-depleted T cells, or PBMCs. Subjects who had been exposed to COVID-19, were actively infected with it, or had recovered from it provided the deeply sampled blood TCRbeta repertoires that made up the dataset. A freely available public database, intended as a resource for researchers studying the immune response to SARS-CoV-2, is where the repertoires were released. Samples were obtained from the ongoing ImmuneRACE study (first 160 participants) and from 950 to 1,500 subjects provided by 6 global collaborators. A de-identified subject ID, COVID-19 status, age in years and sex were almost always included in the sample metadata. Where available, HLA class I and class II types were taken from metadata supplied by the sample provider and were not determined by assay-based typing.

V sheds 4 bases and J sheds 4 bases, leaving 4 bases between their ends. CDR1 and CDR2 were assigned from the germline V gene (reference sequence) as LNHDA and SQIVND. The CDR3 has 11 amino acids, counting the end cysteine and phenylalanine. Only the CDR3 portion is preserved as DNA: 33 bases, with reading frame beginning at the first base. Samples from volunteer blood donors who had recovered from COVID-19 were contributed by a second Seattle source. Collaborating institutions collected whole blood in K2EDTA tubes following their own protocols. For TCRbeta analysis, collaborator samples were shipped as frozen whole blood, as isolated PBMCs, or as DNA extracted from either sample type. On this clone: No antigen is known for it. There are no base qualities to consult, and no much larger clone falls within one base.

Study-wide findings and limitations: The quantity of clinical and demographic metadata differed by source and by participant and was supplied without curation.

TCRbeta CDR3 regions were amplified from genomic DNA using the immunoSEQ Assay, a bias-controlled multiplex PCR. The study's processing was this. The number of nucleated cells in each sample was estimated by amplification of reference gene primers within the assay. To quantify the absolute abundance of each unique TCRbeta CDR3 rearrangement, sequence reads were collapsed and filtered. For each sample, productive Simpson clonality was calculated as the square root of Simpson's diversity index across productive rearrangements. Held by TCRdb, this immuneACCESS table contains in-frame sequences only and omits some clones. Under half of the omission traces to an unresolved V gene where checked; the cause of the rest is unknown. The DNA was the basis for D and trimming; V, J and clone size are from that table. Present in this sample are a few hundred thousand clones, approximately 82% of which were seen just once. About 2% of the sample is held by the ten biggest clonotypes.

The clonotype was recovered from a man aged 25-45 years who had recovered from COVID-19. The specimen was peripheral blood. Here the chain combines TRBV19 and TRBJ1-2; the D gene is not confidently resolved. The DNA is as follows: TGTGCCAGTAGTACAGTCTATGGCTACACCTTC. This encodes CASSTVYGYTF.